This record looks at one TCR beta chain sequence and its context. The method was immunoSEQ multiplex PCR; TCRdb's version includes in-frame clones alone and lacks a portion of them. This table has under 300,000 clones, around 86% appearing once. This entry belongs to a study of blood T cell repertoires in COVID-19. Germline V lookup: CDR1 ENHRY, CDR2 SYGVKD. The germline V and J ends were trimmed by 2 bases and 4 bases, with 12 bases remaining between them. This CDR3 spans 15 amino acids. The chain carries TRBV10-3 and TRBJ2-1, with D perhaps TRBD2 (6 bases). The sample comprised peripheral blood. The TCR was taken from a man younger than 35 with active or convalescent COVID-19. The CDR3 loop reads CAISEGGSPYNEQFF. The CDR3 region has the DNA TGTGCCATCAGTGAGGGGGGGAGTCCTTACAATGAGCAGTTCTTC.